Listed below are T cell receptor beta chains from one sample, sequenced in a study of cytomegalovirus exposure and HLA in healthy donors. Clones were sequenced by immunoSEQ multiplex PCR, and TCRdb holds only the in-frame ones, with some missing. The sample records around 230,000 clones, over 75% being singletons. Sequenced material: PBMCs. All receptors come from a boy between 5 and 17 years old in good health and CMV-seronegative. CDR3s include the opening cysteine and the closing phenylalanine or tryptophan. A D gene is named only where the DNA matches it firmly. Some rows mark clone size as missing; the rest say once, few, many or name a class of expanded clone.

>TRBJ2-3|TRBV30|TRBD2|once
TGTGCCTGGACTAGCGGGGGGGCCGGGCAGTATTTT
CAWTSGGAGQYF
>TRBJ2-1|TRBV27|.|.
TGTGCCAGCAGTTTATTACAGATGGGTGGTCCGCAGTTCTTC
CASSLLQMGGPQFF
>TRBJ1-1|TRBV7-2|.|.
TGTGCCAGCAGATCGGGACACTCGAACACTGAAGCTTTCTTT
CASRSGHSNTEAFF
>TRBJ2-7|TRBV6-1|.|.
TGTGCCAGCAGTGAATCCCCAGGCGCCTACGAGCAGTACTTC
CASSESPGAYEQYF
>TRBJ1-1|TRBV29-1|.|.
TGCAGCGTTGAGGGCGGTGGGGGCAAAGCTTTCTTT
CSVEGGGGKAFF
>TRBJ1-1|TRBV2|TRBD1|.
TGTGCCAGCTCGGACAGGAGGACTGAAGCTTTCTTT
CASSDRRTEAFF
>TRBJ1-2|TRBV7-8|.|.
TGTGCCAGCAGCTTAGGTAGCAGGGGCGGCTACACCTTC
CASSLGSRGGYTF
>TRBJ1-2|TRBV5-1|.|.
TGCGCCAGCAGCTTGGAATCGAGCACCTATGGCTACACCTTC
CASSLESSTYGYTF
>TRBJ2-3|TRBV5-6|.|.
TGTGCCAGCAGCTTGGGCCCCCGACACGGCACAGATACGCAGTATTTT
CASSLGPRHGTDTQYF
>TRBJ2-7|TRBV9|TRBD2|.
TGTGCCAGCAGCGTACAGATAGCGGGGGGGCTCGATGAGCAGTACTTC
CASSVQIAGGLDEQYF
>TRBJ2-1|TRBV7-3|TRBD2|.
TGTGCCAGCAGCCAAGGACTAGCGGGGGGTAGTGAGCAGTTCTTC
CASSQGLAGGSEQFF
>TRBJ2-1|TRBV5-6|TRBD1|few
TGTGCCAGCAGCCCTTCGGGACAGGGGACCTACAATGAGCAGTTCTTC
CASSPSGQGTYNEQFF
>TRBJ2-7|TRBV11-3|TRBD1|.
TGTGCCAGCAGCTTAGTGGGACAGGGGGTCTACGAGCAGTACTTC
CASSLVGQGVYEQYF
>TRBJ1-1|TRBV18|.|.
TGTGCCAGCTCACCCCAGGCCGGGGAAGAAGCTTTCTTT
CASSPQAGEEAFF
>TRBJ1-1|TRBV27|.|.
TGTGCCAGCAAGGACAGAAACACTGAAGCTTTCTTT
CASKDRNTEAFF
>TRBJ1-2|TRBV29-1|.|few
TGCAGCGCACAGGGTGGGGATGGCTACACCTTC
CSAQGGDGYTF
>TRBJ2-2|TRBV6-8|.|few
TGTGCCAGCAAACTACCGGCTAGTGGCACCGGGGAGCTGTTTTTT
CASKLPASGTGELFF
>TRBJ1-1|TRBV23-1|.|few
TGCGCCAGCAGTCAACCCACAGGAAGGAACACTGAAGCTTTCTTT
CASSQPTGRNTEAFF
>TRBJ2-1|TRBV4-1|TRBD1|.
TGCGCCAGCAGCCTTAGGGACAGGGCCTACAATGAGCAGTTCTTC
CASSLRDRAYNEQFF